Following are 11 T cell receptor beta chains from one sample sequenced in a study of T-cell memory formation after mild COVID-19. TCRdb used MiXCR to reprocess the 5' RACE reads, holding one entry per CDR3 protein. The top ten clones hold about 14% of a sample with a few hundred thousand distinct CDR3 sequences, approximately 29% of them seen once. The specimen was PBMCs or a T cell subset sorted from them (not recorded which). The source is an adult woman who had mild COVID-19 (a few samples of this study predate the infection). Cell type and time point are not known.

This clonotype was observed a handful of times. The chain carries TRBV5-1 and TRBJ1-1, with D possibly being TRBD1 (5 bases). Trimming took off 4 bases at V and 8 bases at J, with 12 bases between the two ends. The CDR3 sequence is 12 residues long. In germline, CDR1 is SGHRS, CDR2 YFSETQ. The CDR3 bases are TGCGCCAGCAGCGGGGGTGGACAAGAAGCTTTCTTT. Translating it yields CASSGGGQEAFF.

This clonotype has only a few counts. A junction end diverges from the germline sequence, so it may reflect a read error. Here the CDR3 reads CASSRLWTSGMEVF. DNA of the CDR3: TGTGCCAGCAGCCGCCTTTGGACTAGCGGGATGGAGGTTTTT. This chain uses TRBV3-1 with TRBJ2-3; 12 bases line up with TRBD2. The length of the CDR3 is 14 residues. Per germline, CDR1 LGHDT and CDR2 YNNKEL (reference sequence).

This chain links TRBV2 with TRBJ2-7; tentatively, D is TRBD2 (6 bases). CDR3 length equals 15 residues. Germline V gives CDR1 SNHLY, CDR2 FYNNEI. V lost 2 bases and J 6 bases, leaving 17 bases between the germline ends. The CDR3 loop reads CASSESLGSGSEQYF. CDR3 DNA sequence: TGTGCCAGCAGTGAATCCCTTGGGAGCGGGTCCGAGCAGTACTTC. Supplemented by reference TRBV2 and TRBJ2-7, the full variable domain reads EPEVTQTPSHQVTQMGQEVILRCVPISNHLYFYWYRQILGQKVEFLVSFYNNEISEKSEIFDDQFSVERPDGSNFTLKIRSTKLEDSAMYFCASSESLGSGSEQYFGPGTRLTVT.

V is TRBV2 and J is TRBJ1-1, with 7 positions matching TRBD1. The CDR3 is 15 amino acids. Trimming at V came to 6 bases and at J to 5 bases, leaving 12 bases not matched to a gene. CDR1 is SNHLY and CDR2 is FYNNEI in the germline V gene. CDR3: CASRTVTGMFTEAFF. In DNA form, the CDR3 reads TGTGCCAGCAGGACAGTGACAGGGATGTTTACTGAAGCTTTCTTT.

The chain is built from TRBV7-6 and TRBJ2-7; possible D gene TRBD1, 6 bases. The CDR3 extends over 14 amino acids. Germline-derived CDR1 and CDR2 are SGHVS and FNYEAQ. Trimming removed 5 bases from V and 2 bases from J, with 13 bases in between. Here the CDR3 DNA reads TGTGCCAGCAGCCCCCTGGGGACAACCTACGAGCAGTACTTC. Residues: CASSPLGTTYEQYF.

There are a few counts of this clonotype. The chain recombines TRBV7-9 with TRBJ2-3, with 7 bases fitting TRBD1. CDR1 is SEHNR and CDR2 is FQNEAQ in the germline V gene (reference sequence). CDR3 length: 16 amino acids. Trimming at V came to 1 base and at J to 0 bases, leaving 4 bases not matched to a gene. In DNA, the CDR3 is TGTGCCAGCAGCTTAGGAGGGACAGTGAGCACAGATACGCAGTATTTT. This translates into CASSLGGTVSTDTQYF.

This clonotype was counted a few times. The chain uses TRBV12-3 or TRBV12-4 and TRBJ2-3, with D hard to call. The CDR3 is 13 amino acids. Trimming stripped 3 bases from V and 4 bases from J, with 8 bases between. This CDR3 reads CASSFPVADTQYF. The CDR3 DNA sequence: TGTGCCAGCAGTTTCCCCGTAGCAGATACGCAGTATTTT.

J is TRBJ2-1 and V is TRBV13; TRBD2 agrees at 11 bases. V dropped 5 bases and J dropped 4; count of bases not matched to a gene: 7. The germline CDR1 and CDR2 sequences are PRHDT and FYEKMQ (reference sequence). The CDR3 length is 16 residues. CDR3 protein: CASSVTSGGPYNEQFF. The CDR3 DNA reads as TGTGCCAGCAGCGTTACTAGCGGGGGCCCATACAATGAGCAGTTCTTC.

This clonotype was seen more than once but under ten times. The chain combines TRBV20-1 with TRBJ2-1; D is unresolved. The germline gives CDR1 DFQATT, CDR2 SNEGSKA (reference sequence). This CDR3 spans 13 amino acids. V lost 0 bases to trimming and J lost 1 base, with 4 bases between them. CDR3 residues: CSAREASYNEQFF. For the CDR3, the DNA is TGCAGTGCTAGAGAGGCATCCTACAATGAGCAGTTCTTC.

This chain links TRBV12-3 or TRBV12-4 with TRBJ2-1, with D possibly matching TRBD2 (6 bases). This CDR3 is built from 15 residues. V shed 6 bases and J shed 7 bases, with 19 bases lying between them. CDR3 amino acids: CASSQTSPGVNEQFF. The DNA for the CDR3 is TGTGCCAGCAGCCAGACTAGTCCTGGTGTTAATGAGCAGTTCTTC.

The chain uses TRBV24-1 and TRBJ1-2; D uncertain. Germline V gives CDR1 KGHDR, CDR2 SFDVKD. This CDR3 is built from 14 residues. Trimming left V 5 bases short and J 4 bases short, with 13 bases between. The CDR3 DNA reads TGTGCCACCAGTGGTGACCCCCGGGGCTATGGCTACACCTTC. Amino acid sequence: CATSGDPRGYGYTF.